Below, 5 T cell receptor beta chains from the same sample are listed, as sequenced in a study of shared clonotypes between healthy human individuals. CD45RO-negative cells were positively selected for CCR7, leaving out terminally differentiated effector memory CD45RA+ cells. Generated by immunoSEQ multiplex PCR, the TCRdb table keeps only in-frame clones and is missing some. Of under 1 million clones listed, about 91% were seen once; the top ten hold more than 20%. Material: naive CD8+ T cells sorted from blood. The receptors shown here come from a man aged 30-40 years in good health.

Worth noting for this clone: At the DNA level, this CDR3 is encoded by other sequences in the same sample as well. The chain joins TRBV11-2 to TRBJ2-7; possibly TRBD1 for D (6 bases). The CDR3 extends over 14 amino acids. Germline V lookup: CDR1 SGHAT, CDR2 FQNNGV. V dropped 3 bases and J dropped 2 bases, with 11 bases sitting between them. In DNA, the CDR3 is TGTGCCAGCAGCTTGGGACAAGGGGCCTACGAGCAGTACTTC. This translates into CASSLGQGAYEQYF.

The V and J genes are TRBV7-9 and TRBJ2-7, with 12 nucleotides matching TRBD2. In germline, CDR1 is SEHNR, CDR2 FQNEAQ (reference sequence). After removal of 8 bases from V and 4 bases from J, the junction contained 6 bases not matched to a gene. This CDR3 is 14 amino acids long. CDR3 in amino acids: CASGLAGPLYEQYF. Written as DNA, the CDR3 is TGTGCCAGCGGACTAGCGGGACCTCTGTACGAGCAGTACTTC.

This chain connects TRBV7-2 to TRBJ2-7; D call uncertain. CDR3 length equals 13 residues. V lost 5 bases and J lost 3, with 11 bases in between. Germline lookup yields CDR1 SGHTA and CDR2 FQGNSA. CDR3 DNA sequence: TGTGCCAGCAGCCACCGGGTAAACTACGAGCAGTACTTC. As protein: CASSHRVNYEQYF.

The chain carries TRBV5-1 and TRBJ2-2; D unclear. The V gene's germline CDR1 is SGHRS and CDR2 YFSETQ. V was trimmed by 5 bases and J by 0 bases, leaving 5 bases between them. The length of the CDR3 is 13 residues. CDR3 DNA: TGCGCCAGCAGTGAAACGAACACCGGGGAGCTGTTTTTT. It is translated as CASSETNTGELFF.

The chain has TRBV28 and TRBJ2-7; 9 bases map to TRBD2. The CDR3 is made up of 13 amino acids. Germline trimming cut 8 bases from V and 2 bases from J; bases unmatched to any gene: 4. From germline, CDR1 is MDHEN and CDR2 SYDVKM. The CDR3 DNA is TGTGCCAGCCGACTAGCGGCAACCTACGAGCAGTACTTC. Protein product: CASRLAATYEQYF.